A selection of T cell receptor beta chains follows, all from one sample in a study of blood T cell repertoires in COVID-19. The data were produced by immunoSEQ multiplex PCR, yet TCRdb's version contains in-frame clones alone and is incomplete. The table has under 100,000 clones, 85% to 90% seen once. The material sequenced was peripheral blood. The origin of the receptors is a man aged 35-49 years with acute or convalescent COVID-19. The CDR3 runs from the conserved cysteine through the conserved F or W. The order of the fields is V gene, CDR3 protein.

TRBV11-2 CASSPGQVYEQYF
TRBV9 CASSVAEFNYGYTF
TRBV6-6 CASSPLAPGAVGTGELFF
TRBV7-9 CASSLSSGNTIYF
TRBV5-8 CASSPRVSGANVLTF
TRBV5-1 CASSLIGEGYGYTF
TRBV20-1 CSASQPSGAKDEQFF
TRBV5-1 CASSSLAGGRGETQYF
TRBV10-3 CAISESWEYEQYF
TRBV3-1/TRBV3-2 CASSPTGAAYNSPLHF
TRBV13 CASSYGENTIYF
TRBV2 CASSGLAGPSTDTQYF
TRBV11-1 CASSSTGTGVF
TRBV30 CAWQGYEQYF